This is a list of T cell receptor beta chains from one sample in a study of cytomegalovirus exposure and HLA in healthy donors. Assay used: immunoSEQ multiplex PCR; TCRdb lists only in-frame clones, some missing. Of 150,000 to 200,000 clones in the sample, about 75% were seen once. The sample comprised PBMCs. These receptors were obtained from a man aged 35-49 years in good health and CMV-seropositive. CDR3s include the opening cysteine and the closing phenylalanine or tryptophan. The order of the fields is V gene, J gene, CDR3 protein.

>TRBV5-1|TRBJ2-7
CASSLYYRGGRGPNEQYF
>TRBV29-1|TRBJ2-1
CSAIAGRSYNEQFF
>TRBV10-3|TRBJ2-5
CAISESQGRGLEETQYF
>TRBV2|TRBJ2-1
CASRGTDVAYNEQFF
>TRBV18|TRBJ2-7
CASSPPPGNYEQYF
>TRBV5-1|TRBJ2-6
CASSAAGFSGANVLTF
>TRBV7-8|TRBJ1-2
CASSFLSYGYTF
>TRBV4-2|TRBJ1-1
CASSQVILGDMNTEAFF
>TRBV6-5|TRBJ2-5
CASSYPTGTGETQYF
>TRBV11-3|TRBJ2-3
CASSPWGLAGGQDTQYF
>TRBV6-5|TRBJ2-4
CASSRTSGRLDSQYF
>TRBV21-1|TRBJ2-2
CASSIKFIRREWSIGTGELFF